Below, 7 T cell receptor beta chains from the same sample are listed, as sequenced in a study of shared clonotypes between healthy human individuals. Method: immunoSEQ multiplex PCR; TCRdb's copy keeps in-frame clones and lacks some. The table has a few hundred thousand clones, about 96% seen once; the top ten hold around 0.29%. Sequences were obtained from memory CD8+ T cells sorted from blood. Regarding subset: CD45RO+ cells pooled with CCR7-negative TemRA cells. These receptors were obtained from a man younger than 45 in good health.

The gene calls are TRBV7-9 and TRBJ2-1, with D unresolved. The CDR3 is 14 amino acids. V was shortened by 4 bases and J by 8 bases, with 15 bases between the two germline ends. Germline V gene sequence: CDR1 SEHNR, CDR2 FQNEAQ (reference sequence). CDR3 DNA sequence: TGTGCCAGCAGCTCAAAGGAGTTGGGCCATGAGCAGTTCTTC. This translates into CASSSKELGHEQFF.

J is TRBJ1-4 and V is TRBV19; 8 bases agree with TRBD1. After removal of 5 bases from V and 7 bases from J, the junction contained 3 bases not matched to a gene. Germline V gene lookup returns CDR1 LNHDA and CDR2 SQIVND (reference sequence). The CDR3 is made up of 13 amino acids. This CDR3 reads CASSPDRGEKLFF. The CDR3 region has the DNA TGTGCCAGTAGTCCCGACAGGGGTGAAAAACTGTTTTTT.

This rearrangement joins TRBV5-4 to TRBJ2-7; TRBD2 is a possible D gene (7 bases). Germline V CDR1 and CDR2: SGHNT, YYREEE (reference sequence). Trimming removed 4 bases at V and 4 bases at J, with 18 bases between. The CDR3 covers 15 residues. The DNA for the CDR3 is TGTGCCAGCAGCCCTGGGGGGGGGCTGGGGTACGAGCAGTACTTC. Translating it yields CASSPGGGLGYEQYF.

The chain combines TRBV28 with TRBJ1-3; D uncertain. CDR1 and CDR2 (germline): MDHEN, SYDVKM. This CDR3 region has 16 residues. Deletions cut 2 bases from V and 1 base from J, with 12 bases between. Written as DNA, the CDR3 is TGTGCCAGCAGTTTAGGACCCACGTCGTCTGGAAACACCATATATTTT. Protein sequence: CASSLGPTSSGNTIYF.

With respect to this clone: Different DNA sequences within this sample yield the same CDR3. The chain is built from TRBV9 and TRBJ2-5; D is unresolved. The CDR3 consists of 13 residues. V gave up 0 bases and J gave up 1 base, with 4 bases separating them. Germline lookup yields CDR1 SGDLS and CDR2 YYNGEE. This CDR3 is CASSVGVQETQYF. The CDR3, as DNA: TGTGCCAGCAGCGTAGGTGTCCAAGAGACCCAGTACTTC.

The rearrangement joins TRBV6-1 to TRBJ1-2, with 8 bases fitting TRBD1. Germline trimming cut 7 bases from V and 5 bases from J; bases unmatched to any gene: 6. CDR1 MNHNS and CDR2 SASEGT come from the germline V gene. This CDR3 spans 13 amino acids. The CDR3 DNA is TGTGCCAGCACCCACCGGACAGGGTATGGCTACACCTTC. Translating it yields CASTHRTGYGYTF.

The chain employs TRBV6-5 and TRBJ2-1; TRBD1 matches at 7 bases. This CDR3 has 16 residues. Germline V gene data show CDR1 as MNHEY and CDR2 as SVGAGI. V shed 0 bases and J 0 bases; nucleotides not matched to a gene: 2. CDR3 sequence: CASSYSGQSSYNEQFF. The CDR3 region has the DNA TGTGCCAGCAGTTACTCGGGACAGAGCTCCTACAATGAGCAGTTCTTC.